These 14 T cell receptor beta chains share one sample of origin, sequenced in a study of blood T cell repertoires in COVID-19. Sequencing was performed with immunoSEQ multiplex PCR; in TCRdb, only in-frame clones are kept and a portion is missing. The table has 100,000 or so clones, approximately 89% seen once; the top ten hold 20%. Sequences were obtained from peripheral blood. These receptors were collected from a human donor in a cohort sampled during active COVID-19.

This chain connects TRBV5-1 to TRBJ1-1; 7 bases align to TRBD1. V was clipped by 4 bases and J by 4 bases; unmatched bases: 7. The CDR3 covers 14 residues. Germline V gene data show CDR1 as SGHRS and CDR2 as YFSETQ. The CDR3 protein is CASSDRPGGTEAFF. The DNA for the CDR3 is TGCGCCAGCAGCGACAGACCAGGGGGCACTGAAGCTTTCTTT.

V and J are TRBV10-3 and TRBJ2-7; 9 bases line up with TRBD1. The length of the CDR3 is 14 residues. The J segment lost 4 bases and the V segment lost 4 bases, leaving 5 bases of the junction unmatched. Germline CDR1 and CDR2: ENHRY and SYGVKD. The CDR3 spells CAISGDREGYEQYF. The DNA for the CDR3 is TGTGCCATCAGTGGGGACAGGGAGGGGTACGAGCAGTACTTC.

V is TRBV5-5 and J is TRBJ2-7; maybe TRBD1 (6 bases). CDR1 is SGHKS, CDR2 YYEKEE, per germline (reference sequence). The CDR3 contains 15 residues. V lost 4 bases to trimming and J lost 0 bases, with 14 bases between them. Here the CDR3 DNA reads TGTGCCAGCAGCGGCGGACAGCCCATCTCCTACGAGCAGTACTTC. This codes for CASSGGQPISYEQYF.

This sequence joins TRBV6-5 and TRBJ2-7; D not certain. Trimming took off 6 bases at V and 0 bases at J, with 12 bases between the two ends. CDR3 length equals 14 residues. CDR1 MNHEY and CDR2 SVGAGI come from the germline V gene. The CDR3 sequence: CASRPASSSYEQYF. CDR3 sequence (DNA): TGTGCCAGCAGACCAGCTTCTAGCTCCTACGAGCAGTACTTC.

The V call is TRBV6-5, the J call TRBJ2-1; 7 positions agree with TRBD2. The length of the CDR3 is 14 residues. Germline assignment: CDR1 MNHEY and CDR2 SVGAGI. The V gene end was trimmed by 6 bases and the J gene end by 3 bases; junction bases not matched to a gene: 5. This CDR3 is CASSYSGNYNEQFF. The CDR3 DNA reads TGTGCCAGCAGCTACAGCGGGAACTACAATGAGCAGTTCTTC.

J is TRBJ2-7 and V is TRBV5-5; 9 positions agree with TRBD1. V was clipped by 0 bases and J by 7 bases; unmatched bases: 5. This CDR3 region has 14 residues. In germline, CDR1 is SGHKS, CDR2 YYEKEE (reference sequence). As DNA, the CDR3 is TGTGCCAGCAGCTTGGGGGACAGGGTACGGGAGCAGTACTTC. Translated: CASSLGDRVREQYF.

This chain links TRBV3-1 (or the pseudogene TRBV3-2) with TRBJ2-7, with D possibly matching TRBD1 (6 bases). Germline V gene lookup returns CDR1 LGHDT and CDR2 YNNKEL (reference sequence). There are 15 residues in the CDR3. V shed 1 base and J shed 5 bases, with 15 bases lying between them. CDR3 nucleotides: TGTGCCAGCAGCCAAGGGATGACAGGATACGACGAGCAGTACTTC. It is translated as CASSQGMTGYDEQYF.

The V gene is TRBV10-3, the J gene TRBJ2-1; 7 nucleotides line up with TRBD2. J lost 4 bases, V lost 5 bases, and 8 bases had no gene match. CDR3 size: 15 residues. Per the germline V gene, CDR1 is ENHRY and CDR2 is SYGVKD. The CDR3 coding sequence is TGTGCCATCAGTCCCCGCACTAGCGTATACAATGAGCAGTTCTTC. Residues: CAISPRTSVYNEQFF.

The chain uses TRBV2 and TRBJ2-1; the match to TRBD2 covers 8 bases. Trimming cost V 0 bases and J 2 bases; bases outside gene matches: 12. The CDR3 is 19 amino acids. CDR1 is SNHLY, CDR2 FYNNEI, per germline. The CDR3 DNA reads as TGTGCCAGCAGTGAAGCTGGTCGGGAGGGCCAACGAACCTACAATGAGCAGTTCTTC. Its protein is CASSEAGREGQRTYNEQFF. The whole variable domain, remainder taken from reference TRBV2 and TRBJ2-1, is EPEVTQTPSHQVTQMGQEVILRCVPISNHLYFYWYRQILGQKVEFLVSFYNNEISEKSEIFDDQFSVERPDGSNFTLKIRSTKLEDSAMYFCASSEAGREGQRTYNEQFFGPGTRLTVL.

The CDR3 region has the DNA TGTGCCAGCACCCCCACAGGGGTTCTGTTCGCTTTCTTT. Translation gives CASTPTGVLFAFF. The chain uses TRBV12-3 or TRBV12-4 and TRBJ1-1, with 7 bases aligning to TRBD1. V lost 7 bases and J lost 11; bases outside the gene matches: 13. This CDR3 has 13 amino acids.

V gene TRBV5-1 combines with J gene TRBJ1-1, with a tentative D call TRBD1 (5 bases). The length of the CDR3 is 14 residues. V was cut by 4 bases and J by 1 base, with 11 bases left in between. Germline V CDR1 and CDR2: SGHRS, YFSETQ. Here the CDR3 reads CASSPQVGNTEAFF. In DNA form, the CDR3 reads TGCGCCAGCAGCCCACAGGTAGGGAACACTGAAGCTTTCTTT. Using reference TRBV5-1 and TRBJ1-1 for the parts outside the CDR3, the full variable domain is KAGVTQTPRYLIKTRGQQVTLSCSPISGHRSVSWYQQTPGQGLQFLFEYFSETQRNKGNFPGRFSGRQFSNSRSEMNVSTLELGDSALYLCASSPQVGNTEAFFGQGTRLTVV.

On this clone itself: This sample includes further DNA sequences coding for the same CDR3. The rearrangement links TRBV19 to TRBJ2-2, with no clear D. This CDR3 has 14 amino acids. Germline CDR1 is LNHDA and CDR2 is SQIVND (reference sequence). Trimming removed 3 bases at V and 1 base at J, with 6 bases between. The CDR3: CASSISGNTGELFF. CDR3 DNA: TGTGCCAGTAGTATCTCAGGGAACACCGGGGAGCTGTTTTTT. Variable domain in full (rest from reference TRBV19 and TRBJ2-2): DGGITQSPKYLFRKEGQNVTLSCEQNLNHDAMYWYRQDPGQGLRLIYYSQIVNDFQKGDIAEGYSVSREKKESFPLTVTSAQKNPTAFYLCASSISGNTGELFFGEGSRLTVL.

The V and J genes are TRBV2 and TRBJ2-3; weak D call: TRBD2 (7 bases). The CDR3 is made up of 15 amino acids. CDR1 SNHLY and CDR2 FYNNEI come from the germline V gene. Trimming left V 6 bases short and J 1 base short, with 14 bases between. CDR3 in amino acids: CASSWAGAGTDTQYF. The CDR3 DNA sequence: TGTGCCAGCAGCTGGGCGGGGGCCGGCACAGATACGCAGTATTTT.

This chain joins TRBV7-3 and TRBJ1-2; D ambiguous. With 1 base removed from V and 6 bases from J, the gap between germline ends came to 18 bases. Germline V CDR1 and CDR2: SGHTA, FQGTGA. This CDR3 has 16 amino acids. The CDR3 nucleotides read TGTGCCAGCAGCTTAAACCTCGGGAGGGAGAGGGATGGCTACACCTTC. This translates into CASSLNLGRERDGYTF.